This T cell receptor (beta chain) is from a study of cytomegalovirus exposure and HLA in healthy donors. Whole-study results and caveats: Follow-up analysis found HLA locus-dependent TCR association rates, highest for DRB1 and lowest for HLA-C. Researchers catalogued approximately 170 TCR beta chains as cytomegalovirus-associated.

With respect to this clone: Antigen unknown.

Use of 60 Vbeta and 13 Jbeta primers characterized the PCR. Produced via immunoSEQ multiplex PCR; TCRdb's table is partial and in-frame only. The profile shows 100,000 or so clones, roughly four fifths of them singletons. The ends were cut back, 3 bases at V and 0 bases at J, with 12 bases in the middle. In germline, CDR1 is SGHAT, CDR2 FQNNGV. The length of the CDR3 is 16 residues. Sequencing input: PBMCs. The chain links TRBV11-2 to TRBJ1-3; a possible D gene is TRBD1 (5 bases). The clonotype was recovered from a man in his forties in good health and CMV-seropositive. The CDR3 nucleotides are TGTGCCAGCAGCTTGGACATTTTGAGCTCTGGAAACACCATATATTTT. Translation gives CASSLDILSSGNTIYF.